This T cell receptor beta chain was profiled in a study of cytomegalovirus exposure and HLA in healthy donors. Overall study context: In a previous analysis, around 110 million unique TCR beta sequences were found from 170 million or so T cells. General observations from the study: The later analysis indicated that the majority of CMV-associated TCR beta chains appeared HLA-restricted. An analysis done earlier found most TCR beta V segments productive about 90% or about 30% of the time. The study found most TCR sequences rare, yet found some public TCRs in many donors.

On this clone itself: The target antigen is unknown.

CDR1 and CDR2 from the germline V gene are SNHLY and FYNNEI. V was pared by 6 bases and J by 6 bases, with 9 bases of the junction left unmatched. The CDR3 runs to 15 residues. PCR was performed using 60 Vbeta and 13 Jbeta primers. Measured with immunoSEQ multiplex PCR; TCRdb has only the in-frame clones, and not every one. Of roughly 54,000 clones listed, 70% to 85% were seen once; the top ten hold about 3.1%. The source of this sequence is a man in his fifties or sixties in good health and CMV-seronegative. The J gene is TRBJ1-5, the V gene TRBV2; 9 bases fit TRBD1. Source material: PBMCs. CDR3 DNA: TGTGCCAGCAGGGGGGGACAGGGCCTCGTTCAGCCCCAGCATTTT. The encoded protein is CASRGGQGLVQPQHF.